These 11 T cell receptor beta chains originate from one sample sequenced in a study of cytotoxic CD8 clonotypes in ibrutinib-treated CLL. Sequenced by immunoSEQ multiplex PCR; TCRdb stores in-frame clones only, minus some. This sample has around 60,000 clones; about 65% occur once, and the top ten carry 43%. The sample was PBMCs, taken after 12 months of ibrutinib treatment. The receptors were gathered from a human donor with chronic lymphocytic leukemia.

V and J are TRBV5-5 and TRBJ1-5; 10 bases align to TRBD1. The CDR3 extends over 14 amino acids. Trimming removed 4 bases from V and 5 bases from J; junction bases left unmatched: 3. Germline V gene data show CDR1 as SGHKS and CDR2 as YYEKEE (reference sequence). CDR3 sequence: CASSLGQGDQPQHF. As DNA, the CDR3 is TGTGCCAGCAGCCTCGGACAGGGGGATCAGCCCCAGCATTTT. The complete variable domain, with remaining parts taken from reference TRBV5-5 and TRBJ1-5, reads DAGVTQSPTHLIKTRGQQVTLRCSPISGHKSVSWYQQVLGQGPQFIFQYYEKEERGRGNFPDRFSARQFPNYSSELNVNALLLGDSALYLCASSLGQGDQPQHFGDGTRLSIL.

Here the CDR3 DNA reads TGCGCCAGCAGCTTTGGTCAGGGGGCGGCTCGGGAGACCCAGTACTTC. Its protein is CASSFGQGAARETQYF. The V and J genes are TRBV5-1 and TRBJ2-5; the match to TRBD1 covers 8 bases. The CDR3 covers 16 residues. The germline V gene has CDR1 SGHRS and CDR2 YFSETQ. V lost 2 bases and J lost 5; bases outside the gene matches: 11.

This clone showed up just a few times. The rearrangement joins TRBV2 to TRBJ2-7, with D possibly being TRBD1 (6 bases). Germline V gene lookup returns CDR1 SNHLY and CDR2 FYNNEI. V shed 5 bases and J shed 2 bases, with 7 bases lying between them. The CDR3 length is 12 residues. The DNA for the CDR3 is TGTGCCAGCAGTTGGGACACCTACGAGCAGTACTTC. Its protein is CASSWDTYEQYF.

The chain employs TRBV14 and TRBJ2-1; 7 bases are a match to TRBD2. The length of the CDR3 is 18 residues. The J segment lost 0 bases and the V segment lost 0 bases, leaving 8 bases of the junction unmatched. Germline CDR1 SGHDN, CDR2 FVKESK. CDR3 bases: TGTGCCAGCAGCCAAGAGCTGGGGCGGGAGTTCTCCTACAATGAGCAGTTCTTC. Translation gives CASSQELGREFSYNEQFF.

The rearrangement links TRBV30 to TRBJ2-7; D call uncertain. CDR1 and CDR2 (germline): GTSNPN, SVGIG (reference sequence). This CDR3 has 13 amino acids. V was clipped by 3 bases and J by 5 bases, with 14 bases between them. Written as DNA, the CDR3 is TGTGCCTGGAGGAGGCCCGGTCGGGACGAGCAGTACTTC. Translation: CAWRRPGRDEQYF.

The V call is TRBV18, the J call TRBJ2-1; D is perhaps TRBD1 or TRBD2 (6 bases each). This CDR3 has 14 residues. Germline V gene data show CDR1 as KGHSH and CDR2 as LQKENI. V was pared by 5 bases and J by 3 bases, with 11 bases between. The DNA of the CDR3 is TGTGCCAGCTCAGCCGGAGGGGGCTACAATGAGCAGTTCTTC. Protein product: CASSAGGGYNEQFF.

The chain couples TRBV2 to TRBJ1-2; 9 bases match TRBD1. V lost 6 bases to trimming and J lost 4 bases; unmatched junction nucleotides: 9. The CDR3 extends over 15 amino acids. In germline, CDR1 is SNHLY, CDR2 FYNNEI. CDR3 sequence: CASSQSGTGIYGYTF. The CDR3 DNA follows: TGTGCCAGCAGCCAATCCGGGACAGGGATCTATGGCTACACCTTC.

This clone was recorded a few times. The chain links TRBV4-1 to TRBJ2-7, with D possibly TRBD2 on 5 matching bases. Germline V lookup: CDR1 MGHRA, CDR2 YSYEKL. The V and J ends lost 2 bases and 3 bases respectively, with 14 bases between them. The CDR3 covers 15 residues. CDR3 sequence: CASSQFLGENYEQYF. The CDR3 DNA reads TGCGCCAGCAGCCAATTTCTGGGAGAGAACTACGAGCAGTACTTC.

The rearrangement links TRBV14 to TRBJ2-2; the D is unclear. The length of the CDR3 is 12 residues. Per germline, CDR1 SGHDN and CDR2 FVKESK. V was clipped by 1 base and J by 6 bases, with 3 bases between them. The CDR3 protein is CASSQGAGELFF. CDR3 in DNA: TGTGCCAGCAGCCAAGGGGCCGGGGAGCTGTTTTTT.

V usage is TRBV7-9 and J usage is TRBJ2-2; D remains unclear. Deletions cut 5 bases from V and 1 base from J, with 5 bases between. Germline V gene sequence: CDR1 SEHNR, CDR2 FQNEAQ (reference sequence). The CDR3 consists of 13 residues. The DNA of the CDR3 is TGTGCCAGCAGCCCGAAGAACACCGGGGAGCTGTTTTTT. It translates to CASSPKNTGELFF.

The chain has TRBV28 and TRBJ2-4; D may be TRBD1 (6 bases). Per the germline V gene, CDR1 is MDHEN and CDR2 is SYDVKM. The CDR3 is made up of 15 amino acids. V was shortened by 6 bases and J by 7 bases, with 19 bases between the two germline ends. Written as DNA, the CDR3 is TGTGCCAGCAGAGCGGCAGGGGAAGGGGAGAACATTCAGTACTTC. Translation: CASRAAGEGENIQYF.